This T cell receptor (beta chain) originates from a study of human T cells and chemical hapten exposure. As for the study in general: Across the whole study, which lasted around six months, patients were given diphenylcyclopropenone on the scalp once a week.

Only a few counts were recorded for this clonotype. TCRdb fed the RACE reads into MiXCR, producing one record per CDR3 protein. This repertoire shows 65,000 to 85,000 distinct CDR3 sequences, roughly 12% found once; its top ten account for approximately 3.7%. The CDR3 length is 18 residues. Per the germline V gene, CDR1 is LNHNV and CDR2 is YYDKDF (reference sequence). The ends were cut back, 0 bases at V and 0 bases at J, with 15 bases in the middle. The time point denotes: patch test 1, 2 weeks after DPC sensitization. Treatment indicated: therapeutic diphenylcyclopropenone sensitization with weekly scalp DPC. Blood collection happened ahead of applying each patch test.

This receptor was identified in a woman aged 60-75 years with alopecia areata. Some clones in this sample may be carry-over from other donors' samples. Sequencing used whole blood, obtained in connection with sensitization to the hapten diphenylcyclopropenone (DPC). The gene calls are TRBV15 and TRBJ1-3; no firm D call. The DNA for the CDR3 is TGTGCCACCAGCAGAGATCATGGCAGGTCATCCTCTGGAAACACCATATATTTT. This codes for CATSRDHGRSSSGNTIYF.